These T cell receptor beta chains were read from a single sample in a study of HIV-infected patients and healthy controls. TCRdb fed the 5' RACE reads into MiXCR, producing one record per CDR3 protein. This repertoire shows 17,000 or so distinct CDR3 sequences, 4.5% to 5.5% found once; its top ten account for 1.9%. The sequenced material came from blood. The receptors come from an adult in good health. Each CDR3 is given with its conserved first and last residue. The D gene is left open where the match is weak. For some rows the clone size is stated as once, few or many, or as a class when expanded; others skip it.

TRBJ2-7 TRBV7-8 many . TGTGCCAGGGCGACCACAGGGAAGGCCTACGAGCAGTACTTC CARATTGKAYEQYF
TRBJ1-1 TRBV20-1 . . TGCAGTGCTAGTAGAGAGGGCACTGAAGCTTTCTTT CSASREGTEAFF
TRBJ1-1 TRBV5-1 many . TGCGCCAGCAGCTTGAATGCGGGGAACACTGAAGCTTTCTTT CASSLNAGNTEAFF
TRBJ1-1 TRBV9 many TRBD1 TGTGCCAGCAGCGTAGACGGACAGGGGGCAGGACAAGCTTTCTTT CASSVDGQGAGQAFF
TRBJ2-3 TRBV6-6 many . TGTGCCAGCAGTTCCCTGGGCAGAACCAGGGGGGAGACAGATACGCAGTATTTT CASSSLGRTRGETDTQYF
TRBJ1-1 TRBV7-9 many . TGTGCCAGCAGCCTATCCTTGAACACTGAAGCTTTCTTT CASSLSLNTEAFF
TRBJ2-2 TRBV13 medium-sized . TGTGCCAGCAGCTCGCACCCCCAGGGGATGCGGGAGCTGTTTTTT CASSSHPQGMRELFF
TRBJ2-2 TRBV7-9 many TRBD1 TGTGCCAGCAGCGGGGACAGGGGGGCCACAGCCGGGGAGCTGTTTTTT CASSGDRGATAGELFF
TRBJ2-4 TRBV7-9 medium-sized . TGTGCCAGCAGCTCCCTGGGGCGGCTGAACAAAAACATTCAGTACTTC CASSSLGRLNKNIQYF
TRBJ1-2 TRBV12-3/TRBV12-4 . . TGTGCCAGCAGTTCGGCTGGGCAGAAATACTATGGCTACACCTTC CASSSAGQKYYGYTF
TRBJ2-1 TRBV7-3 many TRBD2 TGTGCCAGCAGCTTTACGCCTTTAGCGGGGGGGAAATTCTTC CASSFTPLAGGKFF
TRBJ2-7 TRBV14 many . TGTGCCAGCAGCCGAAGTGGACCGTACGAGCAGTACTTC CASSRSGPYEQYF